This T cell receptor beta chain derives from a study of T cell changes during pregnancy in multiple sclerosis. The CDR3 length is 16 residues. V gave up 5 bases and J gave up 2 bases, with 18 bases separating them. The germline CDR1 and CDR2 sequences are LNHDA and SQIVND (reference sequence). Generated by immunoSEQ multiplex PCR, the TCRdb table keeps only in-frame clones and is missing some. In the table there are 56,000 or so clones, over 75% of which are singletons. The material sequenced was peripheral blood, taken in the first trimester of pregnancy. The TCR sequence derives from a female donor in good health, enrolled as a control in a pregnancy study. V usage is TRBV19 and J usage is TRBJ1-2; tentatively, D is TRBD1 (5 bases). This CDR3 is CASSLRQLPHNYGYTF. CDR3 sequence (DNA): TGTGCCAGTAGTCTACGACAGCTCCCACACAACTATGGCTACACCTTC. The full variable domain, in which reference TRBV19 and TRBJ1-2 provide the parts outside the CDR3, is DGGITQSPKYLFRKEGQNVTLSCEQNLNHDAMYWYRQDPGQGLRLIYYSQIVNDFQKGDIAEGYSVSREKKESFPLTVTSAQKNPTAFYLCASSLRQLPHNYGYTFGSGTRLTVV.